Shown below are 28 T cell receptor beta chains from a single sample sequenced in a study of blood T cell repertoires in COVID-19. Clones were sequenced by immunoSEQ multiplex PCR, and TCRdb holds only the in-frame ones, with some missing. The table lists a few hundred thousand clones, roughly 88% of them singletons. Sequencing used peripheral blood. These receptors came from a woman aged 25 to 45 who had recovered from COVID-19.

V usage is TRBV28 and J usage is TRBJ1-4; D gene unclear. V lost 2 bases to trimming and J lost 3 bases, with 7 bases between them. Germline loops: CDR1 MDHEN, CDR2 SYDVKM. The CDR3 is 14 residues long. CDR3 amino acids: CASSLTGANEKLFF. The DNA of the CDR3 is TGTGCCAGCAGTTTAACCGGGGCTAATGAAAAACTGTTTTTT.

The chain has TRBV7-2 and TRBJ2-1; a weak D match, TRBD2 (5 bases). V was trimmed by 5 bases and J by 4 bases, leaving 21 bases between them. Germline CDR1 and CDR2: SGHTA and FQGNSA. The CDR3 has 17 residues. The CDR3 region has the DNA TGTGCCAGCAGCCCCCGTTCGGTTGGAGGCGTATACAATGAGCAGTTCTTC. Its translation is CASSPRSVGGVYNEQFF.

There are a few counts of this clone. This chain uses TRBV19 with TRBJ2-5; tentatively, D is TRBD2 (5 bases). The CDR3 length is 15 residues. Between the trimmed V and J ends, which lost 1 base and 1 base, there was a span of 10 bases. The germline V gene has CDR1 LNHDA and CDR2 SQIVND (reference sequence). CDR3 sequence reads: CASSIGYRGQETQYF. The CDR3 bases are TGTGCCAGTAGTATAGGGTACCGGGGCCAAGAGACCCAGTACTTC.

The rearrangement links TRBV5-4 to TRBJ1-4; tentative D call: TRBD1 (5 bases). Deletions cut 4 bases from V and 8 bases from J, with 12 bases between. This CDR3 has 13 residues. CDR1 is SGHNT, CDR2 YYREEE, per germline (reference sequence). The CDR3 sequence is CASSLGRQEKLFF. The CDR3 DNA is TGTGCCAGCAGCCTGGGACGACAGGAAAAACTGTTTTTT.

The chain carries TRBV6-4 and TRBJ1-4; D call uncertain. V was shortened by 9 bases and J by 2 bases, with 13 bases between the two germline ends. This CDR3 has 14 amino acids. The germline CDR1 and CDR2 sequences are MRHNA and SNTAGT. CDR3 in DNA: TGTGCCAGAACCGACCCGGAGACTAATGAAAAACTGTTTTTT. The encoded protein is CARTDPETNEKLFF.

The chain uses TRBV14 and TRBJ1-2; no firm D call. The length of the CDR3 is 13 residues. Germline lookup yields CDR1 SGHDN and CDR2 FVKESK. The V end lost 1 base, the J end lost 8 bases, and 11 bases lay between the germline ends. CDR3 amino acids: CASSQVRGSGYTF. CDR3 in DNA: TGTGCCAGCAGCCAAGTTCGGGGAAGCGGCTACACCTTC.

This clone was detected only a few times. This chain connects TRBV9 to TRBJ1-5; D unresolved. V lost 0 bases and J 7 bases, leaving 14 bases between the germline ends. The CDR3 runs 15 residues. The germline CDR1 and CDR2 sequences are SGDLS and YYNGEE. CDR3 loop: CASSVGSSIQQPQHF. The CDR3 DNA reads TGTGCCAGCAGCGTAGGTTCCTCCATCCAGCAGCCCCAGCATTTT.

The chain recombines TRBV2 with TRBJ1-6, with TRBD1 identical over 12 bases. Germline V lookup: CDR1 SNHLY, CDR2 FYNNEI. The CDR3 length is 16 residues. V lost 6 bases, J lost 7 bases, and 7 bases stayed unmatched. CDR3 DNA sequence: TGTGCCAGCAGAACCGGGACAGGGGGCCGAAATTCACCCCTCCACTTT. It specifies CASRTGTGGRNSPLHF.

The V call is TRBV7-9, the J call TRBJ1-1; 10 nucleotides line up with TRBD1. V trimming: 5 bases; J trimming: 1 base; junction bases outside the gene matches: 4. CDR3 length: 15 amino acids. Germline V lookup: CDR1 SEHNR, CDR2 FQNEAQ (reference sequence). The CDR3, as DNA: TGTGCCAGCAGCGGAAGACAGGGGGCGAACACTGAAGCTTTCTTT. This translates into CASSGRQGANTEAFF.

CDR3 in amino acids: CASSITRTAGYQETQYF. CDR3 coding DNA: TGTGCCAGTAGTATTACCCGCACAGCGGGGTACCAAGAGACCCAGTACTTC. The chain is built from TRBV19 and TRBJ2-5; 7 bases agree with TRBD2. The trim removed 3 bases at V and 0 bases at J, leaving 10 bases unmatched. The CDR3 is 17 residues long. Germline V CDR1 and CDR2: LNHDA, SQIVND (reference sequence).

This rearrangement joins TRBV29-1 to TRBJ2-1; 7 bases map to TRBD1. The CDR3 covers 16 residues. The ends lost 2 bases at V and 0 bases at J; junction bases unmatched: 7. Germline-derived CDR1 and CDR2 are SQVTM and ANQGSEA. For the CDR3, the DNA is TGCAGCGTTGAACCTGGGACAGCGAGCTCCTACAATGAGCAGTTCTTC. Translating gives CSVEPGTASSYNEQFF.

This sequence joins TRBV21-1 and TRBJ1-6; the table calls TRBD1, which could not be checked here. TRBV21-1 is a pseudogene. The CDR3 is 14 residues long. The CDR3 DNA reads TGTGCCAGCAGCAAAGTGCAGGGGTGGTCACCCCTCCACTTT. Amino acids: CASSKVQGWSPLHF.

This chain links TRBV4-2 with TRBJ2-4; TRBD2 matches at 7 bases. The CDR3 extends over 14 amino acids. The germline V gene encodes CDR1 LGHNA and CDR2 YNFKEQ. V shed 0 bases and J 6 bases; nucleotides not matched to a gene: 2. The CDR3 DNA is TGTGCCAGCAGCCAAGATAAGCGGGGAAACATTCAGTACTTC. It is translated as CASSQDKRGNIQYF.

The chain combines TRBV10-3 with TRBJ2-1, with a tentative D call TRBD2 (6 bases). The CDR3 sequence is 16 residues long. CDR1 and CDR2 from the germline V gene are ENHRY and SYGVKD. V lost 6 bases and J 5 bases, leaving 20 bases between the germline ends. The CDR3 is CAISHHLGLTNNEQFF. CDR3 DNA: TGTGCCATCAGCCACCACCTCGGACTAACAAACAATGAGCAGTTCTTC.

A single count supports this clone. The chain carries TRBV28 and TRBJ2-1, with 8 nucleotides matching TRBD1. CDR1 is MDHEN, CDR2 SYDVKM, per germline. The J segment lost 2 bases and the V segment lost 3 bases, leaving 6 bases of the junction unmatched. The CDR3 is 16 amino acids. CDR3 protein: CASSFDRGRAYNEQFF. In DNA, the CDR3 is TGTGCCAGCAGTTTTGACAGGGGACGGGCCTACAATGAGCAGTTCTTC.

The V and J genes are TRBV3-1 (or the pseudogene TRBV3-2) and TRBJ2-7; D is ambiguous. The length of the CDR3 is 14 residues. Trimming cost V 0 bases and J 7 bases, with 13 bases left between them. The germline CDR1 and CDR2 sequences are LGHDT and YNNKEL (reference sequence). This chain's CDR3 is CASSQEGKAGEQYF. In DNA form, the CDR3 reads TGTGCCAGCAGCCAAGAAGGTAAGGCCGGGGAGCAGTACTTC.

J is TRBJ2-1 and V is TRBV11-2, with 9 bases aligning to TRBD2. Trimming at V came to 5 bases and at J to 0 bases, leaving 2 bases not matched to a gene. This CDR3 comprises 15 residues. Germline assignment: CDR1 SGHAT and CDR2 FQNNGV. The CDR3 DNA sequence: TGTGCCAGCAGCCGCGGGGGGGACTCCTACAATGAGCAGTTCTTC. It encodes CASSRGGDSYNEQFF.

This chain joins TRBV24-1 and TRBJ2-5; 8 bases map to TRBD2. Germline V lookup: CDR1 KGHDR, CDR2 SFDVKD. V lost 3 bases to trimming and J lost 4 bases; unmatched junction nucleotides: 9. The CDR3 extends over 16 amino acids. The DNA of the CDR3 is TGTGCCACCAGTGATCCCGCGCTAGCGGGCGCAGAGACCCAGTACTTC. Residues: CATSDPALAGAETQYF.

The chain uses TRBV7-2 and TRBJ1-1; weak D call: TRBD1 (5 bases). This CDR3 region has 15 residues. V was trimmed by 1 base and J by 5 bases, leaving 14 bases between them. Germline CDR1 and CDR2: SGHTA and FQGNSA. The CDR3 DNA sequence: TGTGCCAGCAGCTTAGGGAAAACGGGGGTTACTGAAGCTTTCTTT. Its protein is CASSLGKTGVTEAFF.

V is TRBV18 and J is TRBJ1-4, with a possible D match to TRBD1 (5 bases). The germline V gene has CDR1 KGHSH and CDR2 LQKENI. The V gene lost 3 bases and the J gene lost 8 bases, with 10 bases spanning the gap. There are 13 residues in the CDR3. The CDR3 sequence is CASSPRAREKLFF. For the CDR3, the DNA is TGTGCCAGCTCACCCAGGGCGAGAGAAAAACTGTTTTTT.

The V and J genes are TRBV4-1 and TRBJ2-2; the D gene is possibly TRBD1 (6 bases). Trimming took off 4 bases at V and 5 bases at J, with 17 bases between the two ends. CDR1 is MGHRA, CDR2 YSYEKL, per germline. The CDR3 extends over 16 amino acids. In DNA, the CDR3 is TGCGCCAGCAGCCCACGTCAGGGGACCCGAACCGGGGAGCTGTTTTTT. Its protein product is CASSPRQGTRTGELFF.

The J gene is TRBJ1-5, the V gene TRBV6-2 or TRBV6-3; D might be TRBD1 (6 bases). Germline CDR1 MNHEY, CDR2 SVGEGT. Trimming left V 0 bases short and J 5 bases short, with 11 bases between. CDR3 length: 15 amino acids. The CDR3 spells CASSYSGGRYQPQHF. The CDR3 DNA sequence: TGTGCCAGCAGTTACTCCGGGGGGCGTTATCAGCCCCAGCATTTT.

This chain connects TRBV4-2 to TRBJ2-3; 16 bases fit TRBD2. After removal of 4 bases from V and 0 bases from J, the junction contained 4 bases not matched to a gene. CDR3 length: 18 amino acids. Germline CDR1 and CDR2: LGHNA and YNFKEQ. The CDR3: CASSPGLAGGTSTDTQYF. The CDR3 nucleotides read TGTGCCAGCAGCCCGGGACTAGCGGGAGGGACTAGCACAGATACGCAGTATTTT.

This clone was found a few times. J is TRBJ2-3 and V is TRBV6-4; D gene unclear. The ends were cut back, 2 bases at V and 2 bases at J, with 5 bases in the middle. Looked up from germline, CDR1 is MRHNA and CDR2 is SNTAGT. This CDR3 contains 13 residues. The CDR3 loop reads CASSDPDTDTQYF. The CDR3 bases are TGTGCCAGCAGTGACCCAGACACAGATACGCAGTATTTT.

The chain combines TRBV10-3 with TRBJ2-3; 11 nucleotides line up with TRBD2. The CDR3 contains 15 residues. J lost 6 bases, V lost 6 bases, and 8 bases had no gene match. Germline CDR1 is ENHRY and CDR2 is SYGVKD. The chain's CDR3 is CAISQLAGDRDTQYF. The CDR3 DNA is TGTGCCATCAGCCAACTAGCGGGGGACCGGGATACGCAGTATTTT.

The rearrangement joins TRBV2 to TRBJ2-7, with 8 bases matching TRBD1. Trimming cost V 4 bases and J 0 bases; bases outside gene matches: 5. The CDR3 spans 15 residues. Germline values: CDR1 SNHLY, CDR2 FYNNEI. The CDR3, as DNA: TGTGCCAGCAGTGGACAGGGGCGAAGCTCCTACGAGCAGTACTTC. Encoded protein: CASSGQGRSSYEQYF.

The chain joins TRBV4-2 to TRBJ2-5; TRBD2 aligns across 9 bases. Germline assignment: CDR1 LGHNA and CDR2 YNFKEQ. Trimming cost V 4 bases and J 1 base; bases outside gene matches: 4. CDR3 size: 15 residues. CDR3 in DNA: TGTGCCAGCAGCCCTGCGGGGGGGCCCCAAGAGACCCAGTACTTC. Protein: CASSPAGGPQETQYF.

V is TRBV2 and J is TRBJ1-6, with a tentative D call TRBD1 (5 bases). Germline loops: CDR1 SNHLY, CDR2 FYNNEI. Deletions cut 6 bases from V and 7 bases from J, with 19 bases between. The CDR3 loop spans 16 amino acids. In DNA, the CDR3 is TGTGCCAGCAGCCCTCCGTGGGGGGTTGGAAATTCACCCCTCCACTTT. This translates into CASSPPWGVGNSPLHF.